The 12 T cell receptor beta chains presented below share a single source sample, sequenced in a study of identical twins. A single record per CDR3 protein comes from TCRdb applying MiXCR to the 5' RACE reads. The sample has approximately 470,000 distinct CDR3 sequences; 13% to 15% are singletons. The sample also formed part of further work on yellow fever vaccine responses in identical twins.

Sequencing was performed on CD4+ T cells sorted from blood. The receptors were gathered from a woman aged 18-29 years in good health.

This clonotype came up a few times. The chain joins TRBV28 to TRBJ2-5; D may be TRBD1 or TRBD2 (5 bases each). The germline CDR1 and CDR2 sequences are MDHEN and SYDVKM. V was pared by 4 bases and J by 2 bases, with 17 bases between. This CDR3 spans 16 amino acids. In DNA form, the CDR3 reads TGTGCCAGCAGTTCGGGATGGGACCAGATTCAAGAGACCCAGTACTTC. Amino acids: CASSSGWDQIQETQYF.

The chain uses TRBV14 and TRBJ2-7; tentative D call: TRBD2 (5 bases). The CDR3 runs to 13 residues. Trimming removed 2 bases at V and 7 bases at J, with 12 bases between. Germline V gives CDR1 SGHDN, CDR2 FVKESK. The CDR3 loop reads CASSQTLRGEQYF. Here the CDR3 DNA reads TGTGCCAGCAGCCAAACTCTACGCGGGGAGCAGTACTTC.

The V gene is TRBV10-3, the J gene TRBJ2-3; 9 nucleotides match TRBD2. Trimming removed 3 bases from V and 5 bases from J; junction bases left unmatched: 6. The germline V gene has CDR1 ENHRY and CDR2 SYGVKD. The CDR3 extends over 15 amino acids. CDR3 loop: CAISDGRGGQDTQYF. The CDR3 DNA is TGTGCCATCAGTGACGGGCGGGGGGGCCAAGATACGCAGTATTTT.

Only a few counts were recorded for this clonotype. This chain links TRBV7-3 with TRBJ2-5; the D call may be TRBD1 or TRBD2 (5 bases each). The ends were cut back, 1 base at V and 5 bases at J, with 8 bases in the middle. CDR3 length: 13 amino acids. Germline V CDR1 and CDR2: SGHTA, FQGTGA. CDR3 sequence reads: CASSLMGVETQYF. DNA for the CDR3: TGTGCCAGCAGCTTAATGGGGGTTGAGACCCAGTACTTC.

This clonotype has only a few counts. The chain links TRBV7-2 to TRBJ2-3, with TRBD2 identical over 7 bases. CDR1 is SGHTA and CDR2 is FQGNSA in the germline V gene. The CDR3 length is 13 residues. J was trimmed by 5 bases and V by 5 bases; bases with no gene match: 4. The DNA for the CDR3 is TGTGCCAGCAGCCACCAGCGGGAAGATACGCAGTATTTT. It specifies CASSHQREDTQYF.

The chain recombines TRBV7-8 with TRBJ2-2; D is ambiguous. V gave up 6 bases and J gave up 4 bases, with 15 bases separating them. Germline V CDR1 and CDR2: SGHVS, FQNEAQ. The CDR3 has 15 residues. The CDR3 spells CASRIRVEPTGELFF. DNA of the CDR3: TGTGCCAGCAGGATACGAGTGGAACCCACCGGGGAGCTGTTTTTT.

This clonotype was picked up a small number of times. The CDR3 DNA follows: TGTGCCAGCAGTTTAGTTACCAAGAACACTGAAGCTTTCTTT. This codes for CASSLVTKNTEAFF. This sequence joins TRBV28 and TRBJ1-1; D is uncertain. Germline-derived CDR1 and CDR2 are MDHEN and SYDVKM. Trimming removed 2 bases from V and 1 base from J, with 8 bases in between. CDR3 length equals 14 residues.

On this clonotype itself: A far more abundant clone sits one base away, making this likely a read error. The V and J genes are TRBV5-5 and TRBJ2-1, with D unclear. V lost 1 base, J lost 4 bases, and 6 bases lay in between. Germline CDR1 is SGHKS and CDR2 is YYEKEE (reference sequence). The CDR3 totals 13 residues. The CDR3 loop is CASSLTEYNEQFF. For the CDR3, the DNA is TGTGCCAGCAGCTTGACAGAATACAATGAGCAGTTCTTC. The entire variable domain, with the rest obtained from reference TRBV5-5 and TRBJ2-1, is as follows: DAGVTQSPTHLIKTRGQQVTLRCSPISGHKSVSWYQQVLGQGPQFIFQYYEKEERGRGNFPDRFSARQFPNYSSELNVNALLLGDSALYLCASSLTEYNEQFFGPGTRLTVL.

The table lists this clonotype with many counts. This sequence joins TRBV28 and TRBJ1-5; 12 nucleotides match TRBD1. V lost 6 bases and J lost 2; bases outside the gene matches: 14. The CDR3 is 19 residues long. In germline, CDR1 is MDHEN, CDR2 SYDVKM. The CDR3 nucleotides read TGTGCCAGCAGGCGTCTAGGGACAGGGGGCGGAATGGGCAATCAGCCCCAGCATTTT. It translates to CASRRLGTGGGMGNQPQHF. The full variable domain, rest sourced from reference TRBV28 and TRBJ1-5, is DVKVTQSSRYLVKRTGEKVFLECVQDMDHENMFWYRQDPGLGLRLIYFSYDVKMKEKGDIPEGYSVSREKKERFSLILESASTNQTSMYLCASRRLGTGGGMGNQPQHFGDGTRLSIL.

There are a few counts of this clonotype. The chain links TRBV21-1 to TRBJ2-7; the table calls TRBD1, which could not be checked here. TRBV21-1 is tagged as a pseudogene. This CDR3 has 16 amino acids. The CDR3 DNA sequence: TGTGCCAGCAGCAAAAGCAGGGCTAGCGACTCCTACGAGCAGTACTTC. As protein: CASSKSRASDSYEQYF.

This clonotype was recorded at least ten times. The V and J genes are TRBV29-1 and TRBJ2-7; the D call may be TRBD1 or TRBD2 (6 bases each). Between the trimmed V and J ends, which lost 2 bases and 2 bases, there was a span of 7 bases. From germline, CDR1 is SQVTM and CDR2 ANQGSEA. This CDR3 spans 12 amino acids. CDR3 region: CSVERGAYEQYF. DNA of the CDR3: TGCAGCGTTGAAAGGGGGGCCTACGAGCAGTACTTC.

This clonotype was seen many times. The V gene is TRBV6-2 or TRBV6-3, the J gene TRBJ1-3, with no clear D. Germline V gene lookup returns CDR1 MNHEY and CDR2 SVGEGT. Trimming removed 5 bases at V and 3 bases at J, with 8 bases between. CDR3 size: 13 residues. CDR3 sequence reads: CASSAFSGNTIYF. The CDR3 DNA sequence: TGTGCCAGCAGTGCCTTCAGTGGAAACACCATATATTTT.